A selection of T cell receptor beta chains follows, all from one sample in a study of cytomegalovirus exposure and HLA in healthy donors. Some clones are missing from TCRdb's copy, which holds only in-frame ones; the method was immunoSEQ multiplex PCR. Found here are around 92,000 clones, roughly four fifths of them singletons; the top ten hold more than 7%. The sequenced material came from PBMCs. These receptors all stem from a human donor in good health. Each CDR3 is given with its conserved first and last residue. A D gene is named only where the DNA matches it firmly. Clone size appears in some rows only: once, few, many, or a class for an expanded clone.

clone_size j_call d_call v_call cdr3_aa cdr3_nt
. TRBJ2-3 TRBD2 TRBV6-5 CASRPSGSSTDTQYF TGTGCCAGCAGGCCCAGCGGGAGCTCCACAGATACGCAGTATTTT
. TRBJ1-4 . TRBV5-6 CASSFGIDGNEKLFF TGTGCCAGCAGCTTTGGTATTGACGGGAATGAAAAACTGTTTTTT
. TRBJ1-1 TRBD1 TRBV29-1 CSVEDQHRGLNTEAFF TGCAGCGTTGAAGATCAACACAGGGGCCTGAACACTGAAGCTTTCTTT
. TRBJ2-1 TRBD2 TRBV9 CASSLGLAGGYNEQFF TGTGCCAGCAGCCTCGGACTAGCGGGAGGGTACAATGAGCAGTTCTTC
. TRBJ2-5 TRBD2 TRBV19 CASSSPSGGASRETQYF TGTGCCAGTAGTTCACCTAGCGGGGGGGCCTCACGTGAGACCCAGTACTTC
. TRBJ2-1 TRBD2 TRBV7-6 CASSLLGGGAPEEFF TGTGCCAGCAGCTTACTGGGGGGGGGAGCCCCAGAGGAGTTCTTC
. TRBJ1-6 . TRBV5-1 CASSLASGFLSPLHF TGCGCCAGCAGCTTGGCATCCGGGTTCCTGTCACCCCTCCACTTT
. TRBJ1-6 . TRBV11-2 CASSSDGINSPLHF TGTGCCAGCAGCTCGGACGGGATTAATTCACCCCTCCACTTT
. TRBJ1-1 . TRBV18 CASSPQGGVTEAFF TGTGCCAGCTCACCCCAAGGGGGGGTCACTGAAGCTTTCTTT
once TRBJ2-2 . TRBV7-9 CASTRTENTGELFF TGTGCCAGCACGAGGACAGAGAACACCGGGGAGCTGTTTTTT
. TRBJ1-2 . TRBV18 CASSPRKDSNYGYTF TGTGCCAGCTCACCACGGAAGGACAGCAACTATGGCTACACCTTC
. TRBJ1-3 TRBD1 TRBV12-5 CASGSRQGTKAGNTIYF TGTGCTAGTGGTTCCAGACAGGGAACGAAGGCTGGAAACACCATATATTTT
. TRBJ2-2 . TRBV19 CASSILFNSRRTGELFF TGTGCCAGTAGTATCTTATTCAACTCTCGGCGGACCGGGGAGCTGTTTTTT
. TRBJ2-1 TRBD2 TRBV11-3 CASRDSGTDEQFF TGTGCCAGCAGGGATAGCGGGACGGATGAGCAGTTCTTC
. TRBJ2-7 TRBD1 TRBV5-6 CASSSQTGAFSYEQYF TGTGCCAGCAGCTCTCAGACAGGGGCCTTCTCCTACGAGCAGTACTTC
. TRBJ2-3 . TRBV2 CASIKTGPADTQYF TGTGCCAGCATCAAAACAGGGCCCGCAGATACGCAGTATTTT
. TRBJ2-7 . TRBV10-1 CASSDLKQDTYEQYF TGCGCCAGCAGTGATTTAAAACAGGATACCTACGAGCAGTACTTC
. TRBJ1-5 . TRBV19 CATIGGKFSNQPQHF TGTGCCACTATTGGGGGGAAATTCAGCAATCAGCCCCAGCATTTT
. TRBJ2-2 TRBD2 TRBV2 CASSSGTSGAANTGELFF TGTGCCAGCAGTTCCGGGACTAGCGGGGCCGCGAACACCGGGGAGCTGTTTTTT
. TRBJ2-1 . TRBV19 CASESGEVSYNEQFF TGTGCCAGTGAGTCGGGAGAGGTCTCCTACAATGAGCAGTTCTTC
few TRBJ1-5 TRBD1 TRBV6-6 CASRSSGTGNQPQHF TGTGCCAGCCGATCCTCCGGGACAGGGAATCAGCCCCAGCATTTT
. TRBJ2-5 . TRBV5-4 CASSLRAGAGQETQYF TGTGCCAGCAGCTTGAGGGCAGGGGCAGGGCAAGAGACCCAGTACTTC
. TRBJ2-3 TRBD1 TRBV27 CASSSPQGAHDLHHTDTQYF TGTGCCAGCAGCTCCCCACAGGGGGCTCACGACTTACACCACACAGATACGCAGTATTTT
. TRBJ1-2 . TRBV5-8 CASSPRQTVRWYTF TGTGCCAGCAGCCCCAGGCAGACAGTCCGGTGGTACACCTTC
. TRBJ2-3 . TRBV6-4 CASSDGGASTDTQYF TGTGCCAGCAGTGACGGGGGGGCTAGCACAGATACGCAGTATTTT
. TRBJ2-7 TRBD2 TRBV5-1 CASSGTSGGPYEQYF TGCGCCAGCAGCGGGACTAGCGGGGGGCCCTACGAGCAGTACTTC
. TRBJ2-1 . TRBV6-5 CASSYLRTAYNEQFF TGTGCCAGCAGTTATCTTCGGACTGCCTACAATGAGCAGTTCTTC
. TRBJ2-7 . TRBV6-5 CASSKPELAPYEQYF TGTGCCAGCAGTAAACCGGAACTAGCTCCATACGAGCAGTACTTC
. TRBJ1-2 TRBD1 TRBV6-1 CASSEAVWDRPNYGYTF TGTGCCAGCAGTGAAGCAGTCTGGGACAGACCTAACTATGGCTACACCTTC
. TRBJ2-2 TRBD1 TRBV4-3 CASSQAAGTVNTGELFF TGCGCCAGCAGCCAAGCGGCCGGGACAGTGAACACCGGGGAGCTGTTTTTT
. TRBJ2-3 . TRBV11-2 CASSLRGFAGRGTTDTQYF TGTGCCAGCAGCTTAAGGGGTTTTGCCGGACGAGGAACCACAGATACGCAGTATTTT
. TRBJ2-6 TRBD1 TRBV5-4 CASSQVGQNPSGANVLTF TGTGCCAGCAGCCAAGTGGGACAGAATCCTTCTGGGGCCAACGTCCTGACTTTC